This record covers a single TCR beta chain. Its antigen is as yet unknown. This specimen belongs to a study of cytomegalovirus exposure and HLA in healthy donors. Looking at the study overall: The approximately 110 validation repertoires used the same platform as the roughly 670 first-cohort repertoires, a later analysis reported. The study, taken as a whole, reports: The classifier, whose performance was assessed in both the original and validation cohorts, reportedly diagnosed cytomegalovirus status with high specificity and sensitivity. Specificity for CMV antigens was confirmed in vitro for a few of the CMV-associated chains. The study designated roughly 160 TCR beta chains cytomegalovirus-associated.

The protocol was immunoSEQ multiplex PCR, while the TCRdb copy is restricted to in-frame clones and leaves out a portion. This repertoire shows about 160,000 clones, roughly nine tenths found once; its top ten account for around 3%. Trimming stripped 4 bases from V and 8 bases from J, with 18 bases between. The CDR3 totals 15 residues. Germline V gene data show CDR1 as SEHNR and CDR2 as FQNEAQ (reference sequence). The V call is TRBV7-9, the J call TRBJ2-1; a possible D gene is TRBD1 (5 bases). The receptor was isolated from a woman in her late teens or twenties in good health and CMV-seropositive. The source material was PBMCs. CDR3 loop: CASSSLGRASDEQFF. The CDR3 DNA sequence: TGTGCCAGCAGCTCCCTCGGCAGGGCCTCGGATGAGCAGTTCTTC.